This TCR beta chain was recorded in a study of control samples from healthy donors and cancer patients. The V end lost 2 bases, the J end lost 3 bases, and 14 bases lay between the germline ends. The germline V gene has CDR1 GTSNPN and CDR2 SVGIG (reference sequence). The CDR3 covers 15 residues. The method was immunoSEQ multiplex PCR; TCRdb's version includes in-frame clones alone and lacks a portion of them. This table has roughly 160,000 clones, just over 95% appearing once. V usage is TRBV30 and J usage is TRBJ1-5; D uncertain. Sequences were obtained from blood. This TCR was sampled from a woman in her twenties or thirties in good health. In nucleotides, the CDR3 is TGTGCCTGGAGTCCGAGGGTTACGGCCAATCAGCCCCAGCATTTT. Translation: CAWSPRVTANQPQHF. Full variable domain (missing parts from reference TRBV30 and TRBJ1-5): SQTIHQWPATLVQPVGSPLSLECTVEGTSNPNLYWYRQAAGRGLQLLFYSVGIGQISSEVPQNLSASRPQDRQFILSSKKLLLSDSGFYLCAWSPRVTANQPQHFGDGTRLSIL.